This T cell receptor (beta chain) derives from a study of blood T cells in healthy people across ages. Study-level findings and limits: With donor CMV status unknown, expanded clonotype changes were possibly confounded.

CDR1 and CDR2 from the germline V gene are MDHEN and SYDVKM. The CDR3 totals 13 residues. Together with a sample-barcoded 5' primer, a J-beta primer mix was included in a second PCR lasting 7 to 11 cycles. TCRdb passed the 5' RACE reads through MiXCR, listing each CDR3 protein once. The sample lists more than 900,000 distinct CDR3 sequences, around 25% occurring once. This clonotype was detected only a few times. The antigen is undetermined. This same sample was also part of a study on T cells of mothers and their children.

Sequencing was performed on blood. The chain uses TRBV28 and TRBJ2-5, with D tentatively TRBD2 (6 bases). The J call may be in error: the DNA end matches TRBJ2-7 better. The receptor's source is a girl aged 2 to 10 in good health. CDR3 residues: CASSLGGQFEQYF. The CDR3 DNA follows: TGTGCCAGCAGTTTAGGAGGGCAGTTCGAGCAGTACTTC.